These T cell receptor beta chains were read from a single sample in a study of T cell changes during pregnancy in multiple sclerosis. The protocol was immunoSEQ multiplex PCR, while the TCRdb copy is restricted to in-frame clones and leaves out a portion. The table shows around 100,000 clones, with more than 90% occurring only once. The source material was peripheral blood, sampled in the second trimester of pregnancy. These receptors came from a female donor with multiple sclerosis, enrolled in a pregnancy study. Each CDR3 is given with its conserved first and last residue. D genes are given only for firm matches. Only part of the rows carry a size: once, few, many, or a class if the clone is expanded.

TRBV7-8	TRBD2	TRBJ2-1	NA	TGTGCCAGCAGCTTAGGACAGCGGGAGCGATATGAGCAGTTCTTC	CASSLGQRERYEQFF
TRBV6-1	TRBD1	TRBJ1-1	once	TGTGCCAGCAGTGCCACTACAGGGGACACTGAAGCTTTCTTT	CASSATTGDTEAFF
TRBV14	NA	TRBJ2-5	NA	TGTGCCAGCAGCCCCATGGAACAGTACGAGACCCAGTACTTC	CASSPMEQYETQYF
TRBV10-3	TRBD1	TRBJ2-7	NA	TGTGCCATCAGTGAGTTTAGACAGGGGGGAGGGTACGAGCAGTACTTC	CAISEFRQGGGYEQYF
TRBV2	TRBD2	TRBJ2-5	NA	TGTGCCAGCAGTGGGCCGACTAGCAGCGCTACAGAAGAGACCCAGTACTTC	CASSGPTSSATEETQYF
TRBV28	NA	TRBJ2-3	once	TGTGCCAGCAGTCCGCGTGAGGGTGCCTCGCAATTCACAGATACGCAGTATTTT	CASSPREGASQFTDTQYF
TRBV10-3	NA	TRBJ2-5	NA	TGTGCCATCAGTGAACCCACCAGGTATGGGGAGACCCAGTACTTC	CAISEPTRYGETQYF
TRBV9	NA	TRBJ1-5	NA	TGTGCCAGCAGCCTTAGTGGGGGGTTCAATCAGCCCCAGCATTTT	CASSLSGGFNQPQHF
TRBV27	TRBD2	TRBJ2-7	NA	TGTGCCAGTACTAGCGGGAGCTCCTACGAGCAGTACTTC	CASTSGSSYEQYF
TRBV4-1	TRBD1	TRBJ1-1	NA	TGCGCCAGCAGCCAAGCCAGGACAGGGATTGCCAACTTGAACACTGAAGCTTTCTTT	CASSQARTGIANLNTEAFF
TRBV5-1	NA	TRBJ2-7	NA	TGCGCCAGCAGCTTGGACCCTAAGACAGCTAAATACGAGCAGTACTTC	CASSLDPKTAKYEQYF
TRBV19	TRBD2	TRBJ2-3	NA	TGTGCCAGTAGTATTCTAGCGGGAGGCACAGATACGCAGTATTTT	CASSILAGGTDTQYF
TRBV18	NA	TRBJ2-1	NA	TGTGCCAGCTCACCTCTAGCAGGCCCCCTCAGCAATGAGCAGTTCTTC	CASSPLAGPLSNEQFF
TRBV18	NA	TRBJ2-3	few	TGTGCCAGCTCCCAGGGGGGAGATACGCAGTATTTT	CASSQGGDTQYF
TRBV6-1	NA	TRBJ1-4	NA	TGTGCCAGCAGTGAGAGACAGTTTAATGAAAAACTGTTTTTT	CASSERQFNEKLFF
TRBV6-5	TRBD1	TRBJ1-4	NA	TGTGCCAGCAGCATGGCCGGGACAGGGGGTGAAAAACTGTTTTTT	CASSMAGTGGEKLFF
TRBV4-1	NA	TRBJ2-7	NA	TGCGCCAGCAGCCAGCGGACTTGGACCTACGAGCAGTACTTC	CASSQRTWTYEQYF
TRBV15	NA	TRBJ1-5	NA	TGTGCCACCAGCAGAGATGGGGACACTAATTGGTATAGCAATCAGCCCCAGCATTTT	CATSRDGDTNWYSNQPQHF
TRBV6-5	NA	TRBJ2-7	once	TGTGCCAGCAGTAAAACAGGGACCTACGAGCAGTACTTC	CASSKTGTYEQYF
TRBV5-4	NA	TRBJ1-5	NA	TGTGCCAGCGCTGCAGGGCCCCATCAGCCCCAGCATTTT	CASAAGPHQPQHF
TRBV5-4	NA	TRBJ2-1	NA	TGTGCCAGCAGCTCGATGGGTAGCAGCAATGAGCAGTTCTTC	CASSSMGSSNEQFF
TRBV12-5	TRBD1	TRBJ1-1	NA	TGTGCTAGTGGTTTGGCCCGGACAGGGAATACTGAAGCTTTCTTT	CASGLARTGNTEAFF
TRBV6-6	TRBD2	TRBJ2-1	NA	TGTGCCAGCACCGCTAGCGGGAACTACAATGAGCAGTTCTTC	CASTASGNYNEQFF
TRBV15	TRBD1	TRBJ2-3	NA	TGTGCCACCAGCAGAGATTCGGGACAGGGGGCACATACGCAGTATTTT	CATSRDSGQGAHTQYF